The 13 T cell receptor beta chains given below trace back to one sample, sequenced in a study of T cell responses to AZD1222 COVID-19 vaccine. Some clones are missing from TCRdb's copy, which holds only in-frame ones; the method was immunoSEQ multiplex PCR. The sample lists about 140,000 clones; around nine tenths were seen once. Sequenced here: peripheral blood, sampled on day 0 of AZD1222 vaccination. The origin of the receptors is an adult in good health.

Comments on this clone: Germline is not matched at one junction end, which may reflect a read error. Here the CDR3 DNA reads TGTGCCGGTAGTATAGCTGTGACAGGGGCCCGGAGGGACACTGAAGCTTTCTTT. It is translated as CAGSIAVTGARRDTEAFF. This chain links TRBV19 with TRBJ1-1; 8 positions match TRBD1. Germline CDR1 and CDR2: LNHDA and SQIVND (reference sequence). The CDR3 loop spans 18 amino acids.

This chain uses TRBV29-1 with TRBJ2-7; D is uncertain. Germline assignment: CDR1 SQVTM and CDR2 ANQGSEA. V was pared by 1 base and J by 2 bases, with 6 bases between. The CDR3 contains 12 residues. This CDR3 reads CSVEVKAYEQYF. For the CDR3, the DNA is TGCAGCGTTGAAGTCAAGGCCTACGAGCAGTACTTC.

This chain connects TRBV20-1 to TRBJ1-2, with TRBD1 as a possible D gene (5 bases). Germline CDR1 and CDR2: DFQATT and SNEGSKA (reference sequence). Trimming pared 3 bases from V and 5 bases from J, leaving 25 bases between. This CDR3 is built from 17 residues. As DNA, the CDR3 is TGCAGTGCTAGTTTTTATTGGGGGGGTGGGCGACTATATGGCTACACCTTC. Its translation is CSASFYWGGGRLYGYTF.

The rearrangement joins TRBV5-5 to TRBJ1-5, with D perhaps TRBD1 (5 bases). Trimming pared 0 bases from V and 4 bases from J, leaving 14 bases between. Per the germline V gene, CDR1 is SGHKS and CDR2 is YYEKEE (reference sequence). The CDR3 covers 16 residues. CDR3 loop: CASSLGLSGRNQPQHF. The CDR3 nucleotides read TGTGCCAGCAGCTTGGGTCTTTCAGGGAGGAATCAGCCCCAGCATTTT.

This chain uses TRBV28 with TRBJ1-3, with D unresolved. This CDR3 comprises 17 residues. V shed 5 bases and J shed 5 bases, with 22 bases lying between them. Germline V gene lookup returns CDR1 MDHEN and CDR2 SYDVKM. The CDR3 nucleotides are TGTGCCAGCAGTCGCTTACTTGGACGGCCGTCTCGAAACACCATATATTTT. Translation: CASSRLLGRPSRNTIYF.

The chain joins TRBV18 to TRBJ1-2; D is ambiguous. Germline V CDR1 and CDR2: KGHSH, LQKENI. Trimming shortened V by 0 bases and J by 7 bases, and 18 bases separated the two germline ends. The CDR3 sequence is 16 residues long. The CDR3 reads CASSPPPDLGLAGYTF. The CDR3 DNA reads TGTGCCAGCTCACCACCGCCAGATTTGGGGTTGGCTGGCTACACCTTC. The complete variable domain, with remaining parts taken from reference TRBV18 and TRBJ1-2, reads NAGVMQNPRHLVRRRGQEARLRCSPMKGHSHVYWYRQLPEEGLKFMVYLQKENIIDESGMPKERFSAEFPKEGPSILRIQQVVRGDSAAYFCASSPPPDLGLAGYTFGSGTRLTVV.

V gene TRBV19 combines with J gene TRBJ1-1, with TRBD1 matching 9 bases. The germline gives CDR1 LNHDA, CDR2 SQIVND (reference sequence). This CDR3 spans 14 amino acids. V lost 6 bases to trimming and J lost 8 bases; unmatched junction nucleotides: 10. DNA for the CDR3: TGTGCCAGTAGCGCCAACGCGGGGACAGGGGAAGCTTTCTTT. This encodes CASSANAGTGEAFF. The whole variable domain, filled in from reference TRBV19 and TRBJ1-1, reads DGGITQSPKYLFRKEGQNVTLSCEQNLNHDAMYWYRQDPGQGLRLIYYSQIVNDFQKGDIAEGYSVSREKKESFPLTVTSAQKNPTAFYLCASSANAGTGEAFFGQGTRLTVV.

This clone was recorded a few times. CDR3 sequence (DNA): TGTGCCAGCAGCCTCGGTTGGGGAGCCCAGAAGGACACTGAAGCTTTCTTT. Its translation: CASSLGWGAQKDTEAFF. The chain uses TRBV5-5 and TRBJ1-1, with no clear D. From germline, CDR1 is SGHKS and CDR2 YYEKEE (reference sequence). V was clipped by 4 bases and J by 3 bases, with 22 bases between them. The CDR3 has 17 residues.

J is TRBJ1-6 and V is TRBV14, with D perhaps TRBD1 (5 bases). Between the trimmed V and J ends, which lost 1 base and 4 bases, there was a span of 11 bases. The CDR3 contains 16 residues. Germline assignment: CDR1 SGHDN and CDR2 FVKESK. CDR3: CASSQVSGAYNSPLHF. In nucleotides, the CDR3 is TGTGCCAGCAGCCAAGTTTCCGGGGCTTATAATTCACCCCTCCACTTT. Filled out from reference TRBV14 and TRBJ1-6, the complete variable domain reads EAGVTQFPSHSVIEKGQTVTLRCDPISGHDNLYWYRRVMGKEIKFLLHFVKESKQDESGMPNNRFLAERTGGTYSTLKVQPAELEDSGVYFCASSQVSGAYNSPLHFGNGTRLTVT.

The chain links TRBV20-1 to TRBJ1-5; 9 positions match TRBD1. The CDR3 spans 14 residues. V trimming: 3 bases; J trimming: 7 bases; junction bases outside the gene matches: 7. The germline CDR1 and CDR2 sequences are DFQATT and SNEGSKA (reference sequence). As DNA, the CDR3 is TGCAGTGCTAGTCGGGACAGGGCTGTACAGCCCCAGCATTTT. Amino acid sequence: CSASRDRAVQPQHF.

This clone was seen a few times. The chain is built from TRBV27 and TRBJ2-7, with 11 bases aligning to TRBD2. CDR1 and CDR2 (germline): MNHEY, SMNVEV (reference sequence). Trimming took 9 bases from V and 2 from J; bases not matched to a gene: 6. This CDR3 region has 14 residues. For the CDR3, the DNA is TGTGCCAGTTACGTAGCGGGAGGGCCCTACGAGCAGTACTTC. It specifies CASYVAGGPYEQYF.

The chain links TRBV5-6 to TRBJ1-2; possible D gene TRBD1, 6 bases. The CDR3 extends over 16 amino acids. The ends were cut back, 4 bases at V and 0 bases at J, with 16 bases in the middle. Germline CDR1 SGHDT, CDR2 YYEEEE. CDR3 residues: CASSRPAPGANYGYTF. CDR3 bases: TGTGCCAGCAGCCGACCGGCGCCAGGGGCTAACTATGGCTACACCTTC.

This clone has just a few counts. V usage is TRBV7-8 and J usage is TRBJ1-4, with 10 bases fitting TRBD1. Trimming removed 3 bases from V and 7 bases from J; junction bases left unmatched: 26. The CDR3 consists of 22 residues. Germline CDR1 and CDR2: SGHVS and FQNEAQ. The CDR3, as DNA: TGTGCCAGCAGCTTCAGACGACCTGAAGGGACAGGGGATTTTAAGTGGGCTGAAAAACTGTTTTTT. Translation gives CASSFRRPEGTGDFKWAEKLFF.